The rows below give T cell receptor beta chains drawn from one sample of a study of technical replicates of blood from several donors. Assay used: immunoSEQ multiplex PCR; TCRdb lists only in-frame clones, some missing. The table shows about 83,000 clones, with more than 85% occurring only once. The specimen sequenced was T cells isolated from PBMCs. The receptors derive from a human donor in good health. Both conserved end residues are part of each CDR3. D genes are given only for firm matches. Clone size is shown for a subset of rows, as once, few, many or a class of expanded clone.

cdr3_nt,cdr3_aa,d_call,v_call,j_call,clone_size
TGTGCCAGCAGTGGAAGCGTTGGCACAGATACGCAGTATTTT,CASSGSVGTDTQYF,NA,TRBV6-1,TRBJ2-3,NA
TGCGCCAGCAGCCAAGGCTCGGGAGGGTACTTCGATGAGCAGTTCTTC,CASSQGSGGYFDEQFF,TRBD2,TRBV4-3,TRBJ2-1,NA
TGTGCCAGCAGCGGCGGGTCCTACGAGCAGTACTTC,CASSGGSYEQYF,NA,TRBV5-6,TRBJ2-7,NA
TGTGCCAGCAGTCCCGGGGACAGGGAGTACCAAGAGACCCAGTACTTC,CASSPGDREYQETQYF,TRBD1,TRBV27,TRBJ2-5,once
TGTGCCTGGAGTGGGGGGGGAGGAGGGGAGACCCAGTACTTC,CAWSGGGGGETQYF,TRBD2,TRBV30,TRBJ2-5,NA
TGTGCCAGTAGGGGAGCCAGAGAGCAGTACTTC,CASRGAREQYF,NA,TRBV19,TRBJ2-7,NA
TGTGCCAGCAGCTTAGGCAGGGGCTACGAGCAGTACTTC,CASSLGRGYEQYF,NA,TRBV11-2,TRBJ2-7,NA
TGTGCCAGCAGCTTAGGCGCTACGCAGTATTTT,CASSLGATQYF,NA,TRBV11-2,TRBJ2-3,NA
TGTGCCAGTAGTATAACTAGCGCATCCTCCTACAATGAGCAGTTCTTC,CASSITSASSYNEQFF,TRBD2,TRBV19,TRBJ2-1,NA
TGCGCCAGCAGCCAAGATCTCTTCCCAGTCGAGCGGGAGATCTCGGCGCAGTATTTT,CASSQDLFPVEREISAQYF,TRBD2,TRBV4-3,TRBJ2-3,NA